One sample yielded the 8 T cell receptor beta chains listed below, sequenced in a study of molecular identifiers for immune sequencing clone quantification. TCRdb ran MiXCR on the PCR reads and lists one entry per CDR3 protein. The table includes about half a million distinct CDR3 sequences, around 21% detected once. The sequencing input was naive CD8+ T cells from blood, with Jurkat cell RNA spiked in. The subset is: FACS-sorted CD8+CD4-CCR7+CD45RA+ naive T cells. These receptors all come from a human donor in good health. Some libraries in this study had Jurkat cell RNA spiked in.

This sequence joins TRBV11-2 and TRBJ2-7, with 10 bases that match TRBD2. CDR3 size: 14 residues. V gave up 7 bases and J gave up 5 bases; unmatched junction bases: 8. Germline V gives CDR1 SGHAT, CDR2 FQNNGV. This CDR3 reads CASTQGLALNEQYF. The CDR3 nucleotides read TGTGCCAGCACACAGGGACTAGCGTTGAACGAGCAGTACTTC. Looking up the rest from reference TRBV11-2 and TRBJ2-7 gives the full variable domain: EAGVAQSPRYKIIEKRQSVAFWCNPISGHATLYWYQQILGQGPKLLIQFQNNGVVDDSQLPKDRFSAERLKGVDSTLKIQPAKLEDSAVYLCASTQGLALNEQYFGPGTRLTVT.

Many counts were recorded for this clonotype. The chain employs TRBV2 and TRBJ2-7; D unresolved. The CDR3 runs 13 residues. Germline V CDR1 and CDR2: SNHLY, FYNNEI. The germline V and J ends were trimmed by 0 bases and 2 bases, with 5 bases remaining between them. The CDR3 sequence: CASSEAPTYEQYF. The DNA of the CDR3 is TGTGCCAGCAGTGAAGCGCCCACCTACGAGCAGTACTTC.

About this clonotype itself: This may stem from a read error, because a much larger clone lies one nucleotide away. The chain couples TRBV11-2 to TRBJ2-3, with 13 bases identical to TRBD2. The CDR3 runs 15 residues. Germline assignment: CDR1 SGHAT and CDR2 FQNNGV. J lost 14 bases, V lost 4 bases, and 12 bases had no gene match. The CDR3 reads CASSSGLAGLEARYF. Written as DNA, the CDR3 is TGTGCCAGCAGCTCGGGACTAGCGGGACTAGAAGCGCGGTATTTT.

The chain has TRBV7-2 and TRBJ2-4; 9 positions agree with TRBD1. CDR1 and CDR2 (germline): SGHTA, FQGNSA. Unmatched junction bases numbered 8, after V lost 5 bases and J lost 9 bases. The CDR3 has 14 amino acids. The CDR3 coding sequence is TGTGCCAGCAGCCCGGGACAGGGATGGAGCATTCAGTACTTC. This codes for CASSPGQGWSIQYF.

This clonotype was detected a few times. The CDR3, as DNA: TGTGCCAGCAGTGTTGACAGCCCACGATACAACAATGAGCAGTTCTTC. It translates to CASSVDSPRYNNEQFF. The rearrangement links TRBV2 to TRBJ2-1, with a possible D match to TRBD1 (5 bases). The germline CDR1 and CDR2 sequences are SNHLY and FYNNEI. Between the trimmed V and J ends, which lost 4 bases and 5 bases, there was a span of 18 bases. The CDR3 consists of 16 residues.

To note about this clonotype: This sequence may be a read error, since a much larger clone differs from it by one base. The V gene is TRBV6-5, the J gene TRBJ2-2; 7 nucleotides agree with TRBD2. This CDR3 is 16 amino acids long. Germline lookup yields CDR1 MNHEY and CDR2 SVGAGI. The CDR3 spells CASSYPTLGEGGELVF. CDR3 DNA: TGTGCCAGCAGTTACCCGACCCTCGGGGAGGGCGGGGAGCTGGTTTTT.

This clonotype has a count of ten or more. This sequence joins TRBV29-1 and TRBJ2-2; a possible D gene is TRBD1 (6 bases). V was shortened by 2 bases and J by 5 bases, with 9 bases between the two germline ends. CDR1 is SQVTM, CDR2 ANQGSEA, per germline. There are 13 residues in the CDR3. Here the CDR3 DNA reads TGCAGCGTTGAACAGGGGCTAACCGGGGAGCTGTTTTTT. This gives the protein CSVEQGLTGELFF.

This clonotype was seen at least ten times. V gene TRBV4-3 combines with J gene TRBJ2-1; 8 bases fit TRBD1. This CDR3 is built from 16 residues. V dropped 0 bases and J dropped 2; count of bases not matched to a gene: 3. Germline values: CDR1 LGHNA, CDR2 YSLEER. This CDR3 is CASSQDRTGPYNEQFF. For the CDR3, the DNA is TGCGCCAGCAGCCAAGATAGGACAGGGCCCTACAATGAGCAGTTCTTC.